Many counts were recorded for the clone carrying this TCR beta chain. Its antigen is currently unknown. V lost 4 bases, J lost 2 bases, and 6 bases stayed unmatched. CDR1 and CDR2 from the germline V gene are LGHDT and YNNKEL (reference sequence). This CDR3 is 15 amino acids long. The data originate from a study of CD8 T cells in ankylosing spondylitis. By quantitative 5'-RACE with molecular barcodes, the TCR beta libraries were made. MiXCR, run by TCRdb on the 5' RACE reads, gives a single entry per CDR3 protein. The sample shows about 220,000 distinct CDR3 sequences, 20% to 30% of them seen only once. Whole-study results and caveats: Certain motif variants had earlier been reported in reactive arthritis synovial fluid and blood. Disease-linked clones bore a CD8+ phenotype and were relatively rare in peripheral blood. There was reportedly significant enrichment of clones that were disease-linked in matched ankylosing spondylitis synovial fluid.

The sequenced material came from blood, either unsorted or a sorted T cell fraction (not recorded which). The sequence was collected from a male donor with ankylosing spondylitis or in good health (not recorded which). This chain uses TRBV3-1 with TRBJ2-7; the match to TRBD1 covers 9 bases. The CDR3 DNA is TGTGCCAGCAGCCCAGTCGGGACAGGGACCTACGAGCAGTACTTC. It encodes CASSPVGTGTYEQYF.